This TCR beta chain was obtained from a study of HIV-infected patients and healthy controls. Trimming shortened V by 0 bases and J by 0 bases, and 11 bases separated the two germline ends. CDR3 size: 16 residues. Germline V gene sequence: CDR1 LGHDT, CDR2 YNNKEL (reference sequence). TCRdb reprocessed the 5' RACE reads with MiXCR, giving one entry per CDR3 protein. The sample consists of almost 65,000 distinct CDR3 sequences, about 19% of them appearing once. In its sample, this clonotype was seen many times. Sequencing used CD4+ T cells from blood. This sequence was found in a human donor in good health. V is TRBV3-1 and J is TRBJ1-2, with D maybe TRBD1 (5 bases). The CDR3 nucleotides read TGTGCCAGCAGCCAAGATCCTAGGGACCCTAACTATGGCTACACCTTC. Amino acids: CASSQDPRDPNYGYTF.